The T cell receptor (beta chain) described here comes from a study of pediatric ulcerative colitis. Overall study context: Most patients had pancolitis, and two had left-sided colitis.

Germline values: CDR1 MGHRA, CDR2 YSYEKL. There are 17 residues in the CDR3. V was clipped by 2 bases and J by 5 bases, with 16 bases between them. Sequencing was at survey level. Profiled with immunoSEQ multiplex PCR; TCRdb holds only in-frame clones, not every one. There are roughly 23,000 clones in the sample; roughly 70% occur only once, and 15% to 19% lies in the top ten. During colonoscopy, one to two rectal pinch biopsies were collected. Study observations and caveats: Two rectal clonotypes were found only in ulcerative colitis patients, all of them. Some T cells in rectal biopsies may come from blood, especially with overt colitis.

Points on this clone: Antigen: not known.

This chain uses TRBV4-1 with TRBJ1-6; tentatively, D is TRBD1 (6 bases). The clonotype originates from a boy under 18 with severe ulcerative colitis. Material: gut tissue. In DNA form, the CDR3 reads TGCGCCAGCAGCCAACGATCCTGGACAGAAAATAATTCACCCCTCCACTTT. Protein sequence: CASSQRSWTENNSPLHF.